The subject of this entry is one TCR beta chain. These data belong to a study of shared clonotypes between healthy human individuals. V was cut by 7 bases and J by 1 base, with 12 bases left in between. Germline assignment: CDR1 SQVTM and CDR2 ANQGSEA. The CDR3 loop spans 13 amino acids. Sequencing used immunoSEQ multiplex PCR; TCRdb keeps in-frame clones, though not all of them. The repertoire holds about 2.4 million clones, roughly 93% seen once, with around 0.4% in the top ten. The sequencing sample was made of naive CD4+ T cells from PBMCs. Described subset: CD45RA+ positively selected. The chain is built from TRBV29-1 and TRBJ2-3; D ambiguous. The TCR originated in a man younger than 35 in good health. Some clones in this sample may be carry-over from other donors' samples. The DNA for the CDR3 is TGCAGCGGTGGTAATACTGGCACAGATACGCAGTATTTT. It yields the protein CSGGNTGTDTQYF.